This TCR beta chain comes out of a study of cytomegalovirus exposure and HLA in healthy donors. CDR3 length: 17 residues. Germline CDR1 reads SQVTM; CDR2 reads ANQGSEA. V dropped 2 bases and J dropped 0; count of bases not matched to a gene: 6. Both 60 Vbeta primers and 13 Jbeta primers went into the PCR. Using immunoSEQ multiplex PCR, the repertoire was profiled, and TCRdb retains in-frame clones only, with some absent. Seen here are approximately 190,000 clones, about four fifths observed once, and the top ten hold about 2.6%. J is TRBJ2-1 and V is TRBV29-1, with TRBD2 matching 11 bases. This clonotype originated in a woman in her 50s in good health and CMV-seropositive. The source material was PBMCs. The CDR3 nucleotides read TGCAGCGTTGAAAGGCTAGCGGGGGGCAGCTCCTACAATGAGCAGTTCTTC. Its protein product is CSVERLAGGSSYNEQFF.